This T cell receptor (beta chain) was found in a study of T cells in Graves' hyperthyroidism and ophthalmopathy. This clonotype was recorded many times. Its matching antigen is unknown. TCR beta CDR3 region amplification was performed from RNA transcripts. A first-round RT-PCR of the TCR CDR3 used the HTBI primer set. One entry per CDR3 protein, called by TCRdb with MiXCR from the multiplex PCR reads. Among 500,000 to 600,000 distinct CDR3 sequences listed, over 35% were seen once. Patients were excluded for uncontrolled infection, other autoimmune disease, pregnancy or lactation. Diagnoses were made from clinical symptoms, serum measures (thyroxine and TRAb), thyroid ultrasound and orbital computed tomography. CDR3 size: 16 residues. The ends were cut back, 2 bases at V and 0 bases at J, with 12 bases in the middle. CDR1 and CDR2 (germline): KGHDR, SFDVKD. General study points: The majority of expanded thyroid clonotypes above 0.001 also appeared in blood. Onset of ophthalmopathy came a median 6.5 months after the model predicted it.

What was sequenced was peripheral blood or thyroid tissue (not recorded which). V gene TRBV24-1 combines with J gene TRBJ2-5; D possibly corresponds to TRBD2 (5 bases). The sequence was obtained from an adult woman with Graves' disease, either hyperthyroidism or ophthalmopathy (not recorded which). The DNA of the CDR3 is TGTGCCACCAGTGATTCGAGTCGGGATTACCAAGAGACCCAGTACTTC. As protein: CATSDSSRDYQETQYF.